These 21 T cell receptor beta chains originate from one sample sequenced in a study of early stage breast cancer tumors. Clones were read by immunoSEQ multiplex PCR, and TCRdb kept only the in-frame ones, dropping some. The sample contains about 29,000 clones, almost 85% of which appear only once. The sequencing input was blood. Receptors were obtained from a person aged 50-59 years with breast cancer.

The chain couples TRBV5-1 to TRBJ2-2; D gene unclear. V was shortened by 1 base and J by 7 bases, with 11 bases between the two germline ends. From germline, CDR1 is SGHRS and CDR2 YFSETQ. This CDR3 has 14 residues. The CDR3 region has the DNA TGCGCCAGCAGCTTGTATGGTTTTGACGGGGAGCTGTTTTTT. Translated, it gives CASSLYGFDGELFF.

This rearrangement joins TRBV20-1 to TRBJ2-5, with a weak D call TRBD1 (5 bases). The germline V and J ends were trimmed by 6 bases and 5 bases, with 10 bases remaining between them. CDR1 DFQATT and CDR2 SNEGSKA come from the germline V gene (reference sequence). The CDR3 has 11 residues. The CDR3 nucleotides read TGCAGTGCAAGGGGTGGGGAGACCCAGTACTTC. Protein product: CSARGGETQYF.

The V call is TRBV11-2, the J call TRBJ2-3, with 9 nucleotides matching TRBD2. The CDR3 consists of 14 residues. The ends lost 1 base at V and 11 bases at J; junction bases unmatched: 7. The V gene's germline CDR1 is SGHAT and CDR2 FQNNGV. CDR3 DNA: TGTGCCAGCAGCTTAGGGGCTAGCGGGGAGAGGCAGTATTTT. Its protein is CASSLGASGERQYF.

This clone was recorded once. The chain has TRBV9 and TRBJ2-1; 8 nucleotides line up with TRBD2. This CDR3 contains 16 residues. J gave up 9 bases and V 4 bases, and 15 bases lay outside the gene matches. Per the germline V gene, CDR1 is SGDLS and CDR2 is YYNGEE. The CDR3 region has the DNA TGTGCCAGCAGCCAGGGGCCGGGACTAGACTTTAGTGAGCAGTTCTTC. Amino acid sequence: CASSQGPGLDFSEQFF.

The chain uses TRBV11-2 and TRBJ2-5; 10 bases are shared with TRBD2. CDR3 length: 16 residues. Germline CDR1 is SGHAT and CDR2 is FQNNGV. Losses at the gene ends were 4 bases for V and 2 bases for J; bases not matched to a gene: 7. For the CDR3, the DNA is TGTGCCAGCAGCTGGGGGAGCGGGGGGGCTCAAGAGACCCAGTACTTC. Its protein product is CASSWGSGGAQETQYF.

CDR3 residues: CASSFRGIANEKLFF. The CDR3 nucleotides read TGTGCCAGCAGCTTTCGGGGGATAGCTAATGAAAAACTGTTTTTT. This chain links TRBV13 with TRBJ1-4; D might be TRBD1 (5 bases). V lost 3 bases to trimming and J lost 3 bases, with 11 bases between them. This CDR3 region has 15 residues. Germline CDR1 PRHDT, CDR2 FYEKMQ (reference sequence).

This clone was seen once. The J gene is TRBJ1-5, the V gene TRBV28; 7 bases are shared with TRBD1. Unmatched junction bases numbered 1, after V lost 2 bases and J lost 6 bases. The CDR3 loop spans 13 amino acids. Germline lookup yields CDR1 MDHEN and CDR2 SYDVKM. CDR3 residues: CASSLRGPQPQHF. CDR3 nucleotides: TGTGCCAGCAGTTTAAGGGGGCCTCAGCCCCAGCATTTT.

This rearrangement joins TRBV28 to TRBJ1-4; TRBD1 matches at 7 bases. The ends lost 8 bases at V and 4 bases at J; junction bases unmatched: 4. The CDR3 is made up of 13 amino acids. Per germline, CDR1 MDHEN and CDR2 SYDVKM. The CDR3 sequence: CASGGQVNEKLFF. The CDR3 nucleotides are TGTGCCAGCGGAGGACAGGTTAATGAAAAACTGTTTTTT.

This rearrangement joins TRBV10-1 to TRBJ2-2; D is perhaps TRBD1 or TRBD2 (5 bases each). CDR3 size: 14 residues. In germline, CDR1 is WNHNN, CDR2 SYGVQD (reference sequence). The ends were cut back, 4 bases at V and 4 bases at J, with 10 bases in the middle. CDR3 in amino acids: CASSALGVTGELFF. CDR3 in DNA: TGCGCCAGCAGTGCACTGGGGGTCACCGGGGAGCTGTTTTTT.

The chain combines TRBV11-2 with TRBJ2-3; D unresolved. V lost 5 bases and J 9 bases, leaving 12 bases between the germline ends. The CDR3 is made up of 12 amino acids. Germline V gene data show CDR1 as SGHAT and CDR2 as FQNNGV. CDR3 residues: CASSGPPWTQYF. CDR3 DNA sequence: TGTGCCAGCAGCGGACCACCGTGGACGCAGTATTTT.

The rearrangement joins TRBV6-6 to TRBJ1-6, with 9 bases that match TRBD1. The CDR3 loop spans 15 amino acids. The germline V gene has CDR1 MNHNY and CDR2 SVGAGI (reference sequence). The V segment lost 4 bases and the J segment 9 bases; nucleotides outside the gene matches: 7. In DNA, the CDR3 is TGTGCCAGCAGTTGGGACAGGGCCGATTTTTCACCCCTCCACTTT. Translated: CASSWDRADFSPLHF.

The chain combines TRBV19 with TRBJ2-2; D possibly uses TRBD1 or TRBD2 (7 bases each). CDR3 length equals 15 residues. V was cut by 4 bases and J by 5 bases, with 14 bases left in between. Germline V gene lookup returns CDR1 LNHDA and CDR2 SQIVND (reference sequence). DNA of the CDR3: TGTGCCAGTAGTAGGGAGGGGGCTAGGACCGGGGAGCTGTTTTTT. Translating gives CASSREGARTGELFF.

The chain links TRBV7-2 to TRBJ1-5; D perhaps matches TRBD1 (5 bases). CDR1 SGHTA and CDR2 FQGNSA come from the germline V gene. The CDR3 is made up of 15 amino acids. V lost 4 bases, J lost 1 base, and 11 bases lay in between. CDR3: CASSSLEGSNQPQHF. The DNA for the CDR3 is TGTGCCAGCAGCTCCCTGGAGGGGAGCAATCAGCCCCAGCATTTT.

The J gene is TRBJ1-4, the V gene TRBV14, with no clear D. The CDR3 consists of 14 residues. Germline loops: CDR1 SGHDN, CDR2 FVKESK. The V and J ends lost 4 bases and 8 bases respectively, with 14 bases between them. CDR3 sequence reads: CASSPPGPGEKLFF. DNA for the CDR3: TGTGCCAGCAGCCCTCCGGGCCCTGGGGAAAAACTGTTTTTT.

In this sample, this clone turned up a few times. The rearrangement links TRBV19 to TRBJ1-1; D unresolved. The CDR3 contains 16 residues. V lost 7 bases, J lost 0 bases, and 18 bases lay in between. Germline V gene data show CDR1 as LNHDA and CDR2 as SQIVND (reference sequence). The CDR3 loop reads CASIPWAGAMNTEAFF. CDR3 coding DNA: TGTGCCAGTATTCCTTGGGCAGGAGCCATGAACACTGAAGCTTTCTTT.

J is TRBJ2-4 and V is TRBV5-1; perhaps TRBD1 as D (5 bases). Per germline, CDR1 SGHRS and CDR2 YFSETQ. Trimming shortened V by 0 bases and J by 7 bases, and 14 bases separated the two germline ends. The CDR3 spans 15 residues. The CDR3 DNA follows: TGCGCCAGCAGCTTGGGCCAGGGTCTATCGAACATTCAGTACTTC. Translating gives CASSLGQGLSNIQYF.

The V and J genes are TRBV14 and TRBJ2-4; D remains ambiguous. CDR1 SGHDN and CDR2 FVKESK come from the germline V gene. The CDR3 runs 15 residues. With 4 bases removed from V and 2 bases from J, the gap between germline ends came to 12 bases. CDR3 coding DNA: TGTGCCAGCAGCCCGCCGGGCCTCTCCAAAAACATTCAGTACTTC. Residues: CASSPPGLSKNIQYF.

This chain joins TRBV28 and TRBJ2-3; no clear D. The CDR3 has 17 residues. Germline CDR1 is MDHEN and CDR2 is SYDVKM. Trimming shortened V by 3 bases and J by 4 bases, and 20 bases separated the two germline ends. In nucleotides, the CDR3 is TGTGCCAGCAGTTTTAATTACGACAACCCATGGTCAGATACGCAGTATTTT. Translating it yields CASSFNYDNPWSDTQYF.

This chain uses TRBV19 with TRBJ2-2; D unclear. This CDR3 is built from 15 residues. Germline loops: CDR1 LNHDA, CDR2 SQIVND (reference sequence). Trimming left V 9 bases short and J 2 bases short, with 16 bases between. CDR3 amino acids: CASSPRAHNTGELFF. CDR3 nucleotides: TGTGCCAGCTCCCCCCGAGCTCACAACACCGGGGAGCTGTTTTTT.

The J gene is TRBJ1-1, the V gene TRBV11-2, with a possible D match to TRBD1 (5 bases). From germline, CDR1 is SGHAT and CDR2 FQNNGV. CDR3 length equals 12 residues. V lost 5 bases, J lost 4 bases, and 8 bases lay in between. The CDR3 coding sequence is TGTGCCAGCAGCGCCACAGGCACTGAAGCTTTCTTT. Its protein product is CASSATGTEAFF.

The genes are TRBV18 and TRBJ2-5; D remains ambiguous. V lost 0 bases and J lost 3, with 11 bases in between. The CDR3 runs 15 residues. Germline V gene lookup returns CDR1 KGHSH and CDR2 LQKENI. CDR3 protein: CASSPPSVLKETQYF. The CDR3 DNA follows: TGTGCCAGCTCACCACCTTCTGTTTTGAAAGAGACCCAGTACTTC.